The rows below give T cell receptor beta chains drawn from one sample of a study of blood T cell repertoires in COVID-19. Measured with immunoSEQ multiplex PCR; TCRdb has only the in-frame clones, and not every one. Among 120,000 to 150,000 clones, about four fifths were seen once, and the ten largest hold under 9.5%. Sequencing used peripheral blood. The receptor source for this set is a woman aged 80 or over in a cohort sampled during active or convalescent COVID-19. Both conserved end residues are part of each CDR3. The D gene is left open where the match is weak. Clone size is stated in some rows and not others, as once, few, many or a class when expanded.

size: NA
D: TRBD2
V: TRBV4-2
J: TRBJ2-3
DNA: TGTGCCAGCAGCCAAGGTACTAGCGGGGCTACAGATACGCAGTATTTT
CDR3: CASSQGTSGATDTQYF

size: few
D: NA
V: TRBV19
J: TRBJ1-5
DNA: TGTGCCAGTAGTACCATAGCCGGGGGGACGGGCAATCAGCCCCAGCATTTT
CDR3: CASSTIAGGTGNQPQHF

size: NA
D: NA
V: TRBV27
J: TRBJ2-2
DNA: TGTGCCAGCAGTTCCGCCGGGACACCCACCGGGGAGCTGTTTTTT
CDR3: CASSSAGTPTGELFF

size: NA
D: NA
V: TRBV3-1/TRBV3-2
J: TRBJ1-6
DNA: TGTGCCAGCAGTCTCCGCTTCCCCGGGTTTGACTCACCCCTCCACTTT
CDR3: CASSLRFPGFDSPLHF

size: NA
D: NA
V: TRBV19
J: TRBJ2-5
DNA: TGTGCCAGTAGTTTGATGCCGGGGAACAAGCAAGAGACCCAGTACTTC
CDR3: CASSLMPGNKQETQYF

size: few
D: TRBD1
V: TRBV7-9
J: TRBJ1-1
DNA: TGTGCCAGCAGCTTAGGGGCAGGGGGCCAGATGAACACTGAAGCTTTCTTT
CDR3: CASSLGAGGQMNTEAFF

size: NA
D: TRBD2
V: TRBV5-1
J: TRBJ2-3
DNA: TGCGCCAGCAGTACAAGTCTAGCGGCAGATACGCAGTATTTT
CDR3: CASSTSLAADTQYF

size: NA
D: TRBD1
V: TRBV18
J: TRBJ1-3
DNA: TGTGCCAGCTCACCAACAGGGGTCATCTCTGGAAACACCATATATTTT
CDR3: CASSPTGVISGNTIYF

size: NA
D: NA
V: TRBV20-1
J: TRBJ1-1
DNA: TGCAGTGCTAGTGAGGAGCTATTCACTGAAGCTTTCTTT
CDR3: CSASEELFTEAFF

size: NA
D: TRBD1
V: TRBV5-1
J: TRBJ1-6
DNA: TGCGCCAGCAGCCGGGGGACAGGGATGAATTCACCCCTCCACTTT
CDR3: CASSRGTGMNSPLHF

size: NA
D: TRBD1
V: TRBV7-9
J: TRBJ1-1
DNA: TGTGCCAGCAGCTCCGGACAGGCCTGGGGTGAAGCTTTCTTT
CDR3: CASSSGQAWGEAFF

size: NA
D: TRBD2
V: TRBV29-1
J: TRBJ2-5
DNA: TGCAGCGTGATGGGACTAAGGTACCAAGAGACCCAGTACTTC
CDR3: CSVMGLRYQETQYF

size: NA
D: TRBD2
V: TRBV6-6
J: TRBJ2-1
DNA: TGTGCCAGCAGTCGACTAGCGGGGGGATACAATGAGCAGTTCTTC
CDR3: CASSRLAGGYNEQFF

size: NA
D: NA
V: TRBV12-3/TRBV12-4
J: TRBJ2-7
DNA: TGTGCCAGCAGTTCCGTGGCAGGGGTCGAGCAGTACTTC
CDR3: CASSSVAGVEQYF

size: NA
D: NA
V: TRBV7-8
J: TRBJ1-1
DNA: TGTGCCAGCAGCTTAGGAGTGCGAGGGTGGAACACTGAAGCTTTCTTT
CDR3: CASSLGVRGWNTEAFF

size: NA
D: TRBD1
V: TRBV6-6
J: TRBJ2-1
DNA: TGTGCCAGCAGCGACACCGGGACAGGTTACAATGAGCAGTTCTTC
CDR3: CASSDTGTGYNEQFF

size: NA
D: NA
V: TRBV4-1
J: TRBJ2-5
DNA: TGCGCCAGCAGCCTTCGATTCCGGGAAGAGACCCAGTACTTC
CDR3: CASSLRFREETQYF

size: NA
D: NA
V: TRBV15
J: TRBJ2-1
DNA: TGTGCCACCAGCAGATTCCCTTACAATGAGCAGTTCTTC
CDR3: CATSRFPYNEQFF

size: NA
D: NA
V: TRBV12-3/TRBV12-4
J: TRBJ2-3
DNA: TGTGCCAGCAGTCCAGGGGGGACAGATACGCAGTATTTT
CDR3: CASSPGGTDTQYF

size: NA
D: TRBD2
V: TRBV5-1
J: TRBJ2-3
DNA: TGCGCCAGCAGCTCCGGACTAGTTACAGATACGCAGTATTTT
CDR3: CASSSGLVTDTQYF

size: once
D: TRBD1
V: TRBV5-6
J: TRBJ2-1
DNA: TGTGCCAGCAGCGTTACAGGGGAGCTCAATGAGCAGTTCTTC
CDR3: CASSVTGELNEQFF

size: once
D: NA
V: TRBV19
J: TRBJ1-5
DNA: TGTGCCAGTAGAGCGGGGGACGGTGGCCGTCAGCCCCAGCATTTT
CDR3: CASRAGDGGRQPQHF

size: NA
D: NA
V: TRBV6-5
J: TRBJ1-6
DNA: TGTGCCAGCAGTTACCGAGGCGGAGATAATTCACCCCTCCACTTT
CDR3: CASSYRGGDNSPLHF

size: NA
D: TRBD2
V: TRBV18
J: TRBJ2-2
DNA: TGTGCCAGCTCACCACCGGGACTAGCGGTGAGAACCGGGGAGCTGTTTTTT
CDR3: CASSPPGLAVRTGELFF

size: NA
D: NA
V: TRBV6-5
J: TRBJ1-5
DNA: TGTGCCAGCAGTTACCTCAGGGGTGGCAATCAGCCCCAGCATTTT
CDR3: CASSYLRGGNQPQHF

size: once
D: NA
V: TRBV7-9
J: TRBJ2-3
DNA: TGTGCCAGCACCCTCTTGAGCACAGATACGCAGTATTTT
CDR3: CASTLLSTDTQYF

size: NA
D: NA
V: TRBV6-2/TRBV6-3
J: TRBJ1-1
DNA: TGTGCCAGCAGCACCGGCGTCTCTAGGGCTTTCTTT
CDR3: CASSTGVSRAFF

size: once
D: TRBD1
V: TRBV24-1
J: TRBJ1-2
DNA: TGTGCCACCAGTGACGCCTGGGGACAGGGCTATGGCTACACCTTC
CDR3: CATSDAWGQGYGYTF

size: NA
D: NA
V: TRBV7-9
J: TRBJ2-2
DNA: TGTGCCAGCAGCTTAGCTCAGGGTGTTTCCGGGGAGCTGTTTTTT
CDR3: CASSLAQGVSGELFF

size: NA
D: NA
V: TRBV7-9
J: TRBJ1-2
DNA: TGTGCCAGCAGCTCGACATTGGACTATGGCTACACCTTC
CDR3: CASSSTLDYGYTF

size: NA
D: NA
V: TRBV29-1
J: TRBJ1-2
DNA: TGCAGCGTTGATTCTTTTAACTATGGCTACACCTTC
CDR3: CSVDSFNYGYTF

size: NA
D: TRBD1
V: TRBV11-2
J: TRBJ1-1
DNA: TGTGCCAGCAGGAACCCCTTCGGCAGGGGGAAGGCTGAAGCTTTCTTT
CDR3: CASRNPFGRGKAEAFF